The next 27 T cell receptor beta chains were all read from a single sample in a study of patients and donors after allogeneic stem cell transplantation. In TCRdb, the RT-PCR reads were re-called with MiXCR into one record per CDR3 protein. This sample has about 410,000 distinct CDR3 sequences, with 16% found just once. The sequenced material came from blood, either unsorted or a sorted T cell fraction (not recorded which). The receptors originated from a human donor who was either an allogeneic HSCT recipient or a stem cell or donor lymphocyte infusion donor (not recorded which). It is not recorded whose cells these are; they may come from a transplant donor.

This clonotype was seen at least ten times. This CDR3 reads CASSYSDDGGYF. The CDR3 DNA reads as TGTGCCAGCAGTTACTCGGATGATGGTGGGTATTTT. The chain joins TRBV12-3 or TRBV12-4 to TRBJ2-3; no definite D call. Between the trimmed V and J ends, which lost 4 bases and 14 bases, there was a span of 16 bases. This CDR3 comprises 12 residues.

A few counts support this clonotype. The chain couples TRBV21-1 to TRBJ2-3; TRBD1 is the table's D call and was not checked against the DNA. TRBV21-1 is classified as a pseudogene. There are 16 residues in the CDR3. This chain's CDR3 is CASSNLEQGSRDTQYF. The DNA for the CDR3 is TGTGCCAGCAGCAATCTGGAACAGGGGTCGAGAGATACGCAGTATTTT.

This chain links TRBV9 with TRBJ2-5; D ambiguous. Per germline, CDR1 SGDLS and CDR2 YYNGEE. The CDR3 runs 14 residues. Trimming shortened V by 0 bases and J by 2 bases, and 8 bases separated the two germline ends. The CDR3 DNA is TGTGCCAGCAGCGTAGGTTGGATACAAGAGACCCAGTACTTC. Amino acid sequence: CASSVGWIQETQYF.

This clonotype was picked up a small number of times. The V and J genes are TRBV20-1 and TRBJ2-5; 7 bases match TRBD2. The CDR3 runs 15 residues. Germline-derived CDR1 and CDR2 are DFQATT and SNEGSKA (reference sequence). V shed 0 bases and J 1 base; nucleotides not matched to a gene: 5. The CDR3 bases are TGCAGTGCTAGAGATGGGGGGAGGGGCCAAGAGACCCAGTACTTC. Protein sequence: CSARDGGRGQETQYF.

V and J are TRBV4-1 and TRBJ2-7; D remains unclear. The CDR3 sequence is 15 residues long. Trimming removed 2 bases at V and 2 bases at J, with 13 bases between. Per the germline V gene, CDR1 is MGHRA and CDR2 is YSYEKL. CDR3 sequence (DNA): TGCGCCAGCAGCCAATCGCAGAGCCTAACCTACGAGCAGTACTTC. It codes for CASSQSQSLTYEQYF.

This clonotype was counted many times. CDR3 residues: CASSLVAYEQYF. In nucleotides, the CDR3 is TGTGCCAGCAGCTTGGTAGCCTACGAGCAGTACTTC. The rearrangement joins TRBV5-5 to TRBJ2-7; no reliable D call. Germline CDR1 SGHKS, CDR2 YYEKEE (reference sequence). Trimming took 0 bases from V and 2 from J, leaving 3 bases between them. The CDR3 has 12 amino acids.

This clonotype occurred many times. This chain uses TRBV7-3 with TRBJ2-2; D is unclear. Germline loops: CDR1 SGHTA, CDR2 FQGTGA. This CDR3 has 13 residues. Trimming took 5 bases from V and 2 from J, leaving 6 bases between them. CDR3 sequence: CASSPRNTGELFF. In DNA form, the CDR3 reads TGTGCCAGCAGCCCTCGAAACACCGGGGAGCTGTTTTTT. Full variable domain (rest looked up from reference TRBV7-3 and TRBJ2-2): GAGVSQTPSNKVTEKGKYVELRCDPISGHTALYWYRQSLGQGPEFLIYFQGTGAADDSGLPNDRFFAVRPEGSVSTLKIQRTERGDSAVYLCASSPRNTGELFFGEGSRLTVL.

This clonotype was counted a few times. The chain recombines TRBV9 with TRBJ1-2; D remains ambiguous. V dropped 4 bases and J dropped 8 bases, with 15 bases sitting between them. This CDR3 region has 13 residues. Germline CDR1 and CDR2: SGDLS and YYNGEE. CDR3 residues: CASSPTVGGGYTF. In nucleotides, the CDR3 is TGTGCCAGCAGCCCCACCGTGGGAGGAGGCTACACCTTC.

This chain links TRBV9 with TRBJ1-5; TRBD1 agrees at 7 bases. The CDR3 runs to 15 residues. J gave up 2 bases and V 4 bases, and 6 bases lay outside the gene matches. Germline V CDR1 and CDR2: SGDLS, YYNGEE. The CDR3 is CASSPTGDGNQPQHF. In DNA form, the CDR3 reads TGTGCCAGCAGCCCTACAGGGGATGGCAATCAGCCCCAGCATTTT.

CDR3 sequence: CASRPGQGLAKNIQYF. The DNA for the CDR3 is TGTGCCAGCAGACCTGGACAGGGGCTAGCCAAAAACATTCAGTACTTC. The chain joins TRBV28 to TRBJ2-4; 9 bases agree with TRBD1. V gave up 6 bases and J gave up 0 bases; unmatched junction bases: 6. The germline CDR1 and CDR2 sequences are MDHEN and SYDVKM. This CDR3 spans 16 amino acids.

This clonotype was counted a few times. The chain recombines TRBV12-5 with TRBJ2-5; D perhaps matches TRBD2 (5 bases). Trimming removed 5 bases from V and 1 base from J, with 8 bases in between. Germline V gene lookup returns CDR1 LGHNT and CDR2 FRNRAP. The CDR3 runs 13 residues. CDR3 nucleotides: TGTGCTAGTGGTGGGCGGGCCCAAGAGACCCAGTACTTC. Its translation is CASGGRAQETQYF.

This clonotype has just a few counts. The rearrangement joins TRBV7-6 to TRBJ1-5, with D possibly being TRBD1 (5 bases). This CDR3 spans 16 amino acids. Germline V gene lookup returns CDR1 SGHVS and CDR2 FNYEAQ. The V gene lost 1 base and the J gene lost 4 bases, with 14 bases spanning the gap. CDR3 in DNA: TGTGCCAGCAGCTTAGGGGACTGGACGGCGAATCAGCCCCAGCATTTT. Translating it yields CASSLGDWTANQPQHF.

This clonotype came up a few times. V usage is TRBV7-9 and J usage is TRBJ2-7; 9 nucleotides match TRBD2. After removal of 2 bases from V and 5 bases from J, the junction contained 7 bases not matched to a gene. CDR1 is SEHNR and CDR2 is FQNEAQ in the germline V gene (reference sequence). This CDR3 contains 15 residues. Here the CDR3 reads CASSLLREGLNEQYF. The CDR3 region has the DNA TGTGCCAGCAGCTTATTGCGGGAGGGCCTGAACGAGCAGTACTTC.

This clonotype came up a few times. The rearrangement joins TRBV7-9 to TRBJ1-1; TRBD1 matches 9 bases. In germline, CDR1 is SEHNR, CDR2 FQNEAQ (reference sequence). The length of the CDR3 is 16 residues. J gave up 1 base and V 4 bases, and 7 bases lay outside the gene matches. This CDR3 reads CASSSRDRDKNTEAFF. CDR3 nucleotides: TGTGCCAGCAGCTCCCGGGACAGGGATAAGAACACTGAAGCTTTCTTT.

The table lists this clonotype with a few counts. The V gene is TRBV2, the J gene TRBJ2-2; D possibly matches TRBD1 or TRBD2 (5 bases each). The CDR3 has 15 amino acids. V was pared by 7 bases and J by 6 bases, with 18 bases between. The germline V gene has CDR1 SNHLY and CDR2 FYNNEI. CDR3 DNA: TGTGCCAGCACCCGTGGGGGATGGGTGGCCGGGGAGCTGTTTTTT. Amino acid sequence: CASTRGGWVAGELFF.

There are a few counts of this clonotype. This chain joins TRBV9 and TRBJ2-2; D remains ambiguous. V lost 0 bases to trimming and J lost 4 bases, with 4 bases between them. Germline V gene sequence: CDR1 SGDLS, CDR2 YYNGEE. CDR3 size: 13 residues. DNA of the CDR3: TGTGCCAGCAGCGTAGTCTCCACCGGGGAGCTGTTTTTT. Translation: CASSVVSTGELFF.

The chain joins TRBV4-2 to TRBJ1-4, with TRBD1 matching over 7 bases. The ends lost 2 bases at V and 9 bases at J; junction bases unmatched: 12. The CDR3 is 16 amino acids. CDR1 and CDR2 from the germline V gene are LGHNA and YNFKEQ. CDR3 bases: TGTGCCAGCAGCCAACCTCCGGGACAGTTATTTCAAAAACTGTTTTTT. This gives the protein CASSQPPGQLFQKLFF.

This clonotype was detected only a few times. The V and J genes are TRBV20-1 and TRBJ2-1; D unresolved. Germline V lookup: CDR1 DFQATT, CDR2 SNEGSKA (reference sequence). V lost 1 base and J lost 5, with 12 bases in between. The CDR3 covers 14 residues. The CDR3 loop reads CSARANGRDNEQFF. DNA for the CDR3: TGCAGTGCTAGAGCTAACGGCAGAGACAATGAGCAGTTCTTC.

This clonotype has only a few counts. The chain uses TRBV6-2 or TRBV6-3 and TRBJ2-2; the D gene is possibly TRBD1 (5 bases). The V end was cut by 8 bases, the J end by 4 bases, with 17 bases between. Germline CDR1 is MNHEY and CDR2 is SVGEGT. The CDR3 has 15 residues. This CDR3 reads CASFRQMVSTGELFF. The CDR3 coding sequence is TGTGCCAGCTTTCGACAGATGGTGAGCACCGGGGAGCTGTTTTTT.

The chain has TRBV20-1 and TRBJ2-1; D is ambiguous. Per germline, CDR1 DFQATT and CDR2 SNEGSKA (reference sequence). Trimming stripped 1 base from V and 0 bases from J, with 10 bases between. This CDR3 is 15 amino acids long. The CDR3 nucleotides are TGCAGTGCTAGAGGCCCTGGGGTCTCCTACAATGAGCAGTTCTTC. It codes for CSARGPGVSYNEQFF.

A few counts support this clonotype. The chain uses TRBV28 and TRBJ1-2; 9 nucleotides align to TRBD1. The CDR3 runs to 12 residues. Germline trimming cut 5 bases from V and 10 bases from J; bases unmatched to any gene: 5. The germline gives CDR1 MDHEN, CDR2 SYDVKM. The CDR3 coding sequence is TGTGCCAGCAGTCCGGGACAGGGACACTACACCTTC. Protein: CASSPGQGHYTF.

This clonotype was seen a few times. The chain recombines TRBV9 with TRBJ1-2, with D uncertain. Trimming stripped 4 bases from V and 6 bases from J, with 13 bases between. Germline V gene lookup returns CDR1 SGDLS and CDR2 YYNGEE. This CDR3 has 13 amino acids. CDR3 protein: CASSPRSSDGYTF. CDR3 DNA sequence: TGTGCCAGCAGCCCCCGTAGTTCCGATGGCTACACCTTC.

A few counts support this clonotype. This sequence joins TRBV20-1 and TRBJ2-1; D is perhaps TRBD1 or TRBD2 (6 bases each). This CDR3 is 14 amino acids long. The V gene's germline CDR1 is DFQATT and CDR2 SNEGSKA (reference sequence). V gave up 6 bases and J gave up 7 bases, with 19 bases separating them. CDR3 bases: TGCAGTGCCCAAGAGACAGGAGGGTCAAATGAGCAGTTCTTC. It codes for CSAQETGGSNEQFF.

The chain joins TRBV12-3 or TRBV12-4 to TRBJ2-1; TRBD2 might be the D (6 bases). V lost 5 bases and J 7 bases, leaving 15 bases between the germline ends. The CDR3 consists of 14 residues. The CDR3 reads CASSISGAGNEQFF. CDR3 coding DNA: TGTGCCAGCAGTATTTCGGGAGCCGGGAATGAGCAGTTCTTC.

This clonotype was observed a few times. The chain couples TRBV12-3 or TRBV12-4 to TRBJ2-5; 12 nucleotides agree with TRBD1. This CDR3 has 16 residues. Trimming removed 7 bases from V and 5 bases from J; junction bases left unmatched: 11. The CDR3 nucleotides are TGTGCCAGCACTCTCTCCCGGGACAGGGGGCGGGAGACCCAGTACTTC. As protein: CASTLSRDRGRETQYF.

The V and J genes are TRBV7-9 and TRBJ2-7, with 8 bases aligning to TRBD1. The germline V gene encodes CDR1 SEHNR and CDR2 FQNEAQ (reference sequence). This CDR3 is built from 15 residues. V lost 5 bases to trimming and J lost 4 bases; unmatched junction nucleotides: 10. CDR3 coding DNA: TGTGCCAGCAGCACTCCTGGACAGGGTAAATACGAGCAGTACTTC. Protein product: CASSTPGQGKYEQYF.

The chain combines TRBV3-1 with TRBJ1-1; D is undetermined. The CDR3 contains 17 residues. The V gene's germline CDR1 is LGHDT and CDR2 YNNKEL (reference sequence). V lost 0 bases and J 1 base, leaving 15 bases between the germline ends. The CDR3, as DNA: TGTGCCAGCAGCCAAGATGTTGAGCAGACTTCGAACACTGAAGCTTTCTTT. Protein product: CASSQDVEQTSNTEAFF.